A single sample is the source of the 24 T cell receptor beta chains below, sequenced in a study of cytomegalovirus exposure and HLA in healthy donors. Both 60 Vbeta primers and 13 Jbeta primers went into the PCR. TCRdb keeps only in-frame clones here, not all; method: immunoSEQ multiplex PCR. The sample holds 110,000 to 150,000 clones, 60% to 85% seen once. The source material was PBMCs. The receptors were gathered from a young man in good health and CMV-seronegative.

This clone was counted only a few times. The CDR3 DNA sequence: TGTGCCACCAGCAGAGGGCCAGCGGGAGGGCTCCGATCCTACGAGCAGTACTTC. Its protein product is CATSRGPAGGLRSYEQYF. The chain links TRBV15 to TRBJ2-7; the match to TRBD2 covers 10 bases. This CDR3 has 18 amino acids. The V gene end was trimmed by 1 base and the J gene end by 1 base; junction bases not matched to a gene: 10. The germline gives CDR1 LNHNV, CDR2 YYDKDF (reference sequence).

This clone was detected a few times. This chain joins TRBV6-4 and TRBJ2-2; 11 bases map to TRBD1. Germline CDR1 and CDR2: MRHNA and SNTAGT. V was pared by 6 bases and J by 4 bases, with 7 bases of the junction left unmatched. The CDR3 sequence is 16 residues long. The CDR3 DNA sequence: TGTGCCAGCAGGGGAGGACAGGGGGCGAGCACCGGGGAGCTGTTTTTT. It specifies CASRGGQGASTGELFF.

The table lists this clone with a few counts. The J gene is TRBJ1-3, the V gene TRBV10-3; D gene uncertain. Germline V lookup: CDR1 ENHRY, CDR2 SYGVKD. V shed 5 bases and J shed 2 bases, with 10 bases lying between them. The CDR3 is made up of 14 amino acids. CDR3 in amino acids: CAISPQATGNTIYF. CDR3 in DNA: TGTGCCATCAGTCCGCAGGCGACTGGAAACACCATATATTTT.

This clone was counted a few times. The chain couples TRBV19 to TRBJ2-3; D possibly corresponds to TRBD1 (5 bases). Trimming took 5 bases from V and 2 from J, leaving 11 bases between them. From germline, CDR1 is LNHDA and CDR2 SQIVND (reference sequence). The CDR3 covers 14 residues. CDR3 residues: CASSPPDNTDTQYF. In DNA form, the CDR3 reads TGTGCCAGTAGTCCCCCGGACAACACAGATACGCAGTATTTT.

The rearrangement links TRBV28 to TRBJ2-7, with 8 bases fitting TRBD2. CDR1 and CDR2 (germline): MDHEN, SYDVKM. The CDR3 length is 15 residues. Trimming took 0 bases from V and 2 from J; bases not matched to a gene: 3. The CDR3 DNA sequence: TGTGCCAGCAGTTTATGGACTAGCGCCGCCTACGAGCAGTACTTC. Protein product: CASSLWTSAAYEQYF.

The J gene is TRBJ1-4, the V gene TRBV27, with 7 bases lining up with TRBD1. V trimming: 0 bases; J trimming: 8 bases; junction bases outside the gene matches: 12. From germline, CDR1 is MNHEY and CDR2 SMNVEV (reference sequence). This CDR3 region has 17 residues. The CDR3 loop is CASSLSRGPTTGEKLFF. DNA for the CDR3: TGTGCCAGCAGTTTATCAAGGGGGCCCACGACTGGGGAAAAACTGTTTTTT.

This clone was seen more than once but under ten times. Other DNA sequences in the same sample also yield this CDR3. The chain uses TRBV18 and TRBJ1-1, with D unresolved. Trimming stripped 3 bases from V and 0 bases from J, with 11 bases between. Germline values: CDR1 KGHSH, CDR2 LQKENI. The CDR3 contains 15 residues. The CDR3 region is CASSPSGRVNTEAFF. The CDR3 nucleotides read TGTGCCAGCTCACCTTCGGGGAGAGTGAACACTGAAGCTTTCTTT.

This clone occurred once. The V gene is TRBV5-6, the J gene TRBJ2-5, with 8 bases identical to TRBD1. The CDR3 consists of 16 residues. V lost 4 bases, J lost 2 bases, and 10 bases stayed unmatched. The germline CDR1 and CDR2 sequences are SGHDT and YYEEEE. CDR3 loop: CASSLMTGARQETQYF. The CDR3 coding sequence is TGTGCCAGCAGCCTAATGACAGGGGCAAGACAAGAGACCCAGTACTTC.

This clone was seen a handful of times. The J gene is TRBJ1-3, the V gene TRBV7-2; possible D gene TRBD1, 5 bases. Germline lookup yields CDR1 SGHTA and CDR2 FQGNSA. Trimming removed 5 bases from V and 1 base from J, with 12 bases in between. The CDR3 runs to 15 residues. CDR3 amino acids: CASSPSAGSGNTIYF. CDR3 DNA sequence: TGTGCCAGCAGCCCATCGGCAGGGTCTGGAAACACCATATATTTT.

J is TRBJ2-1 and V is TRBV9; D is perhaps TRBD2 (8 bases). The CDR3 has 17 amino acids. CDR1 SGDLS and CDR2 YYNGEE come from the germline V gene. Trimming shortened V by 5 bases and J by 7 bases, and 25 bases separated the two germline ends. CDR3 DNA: TGTGCCAGCAGACCATTGGGGAGGAGCGGGGGACAGAATGAGCAGTTCTTC. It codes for CASRPLGRSGGQNEQFF.

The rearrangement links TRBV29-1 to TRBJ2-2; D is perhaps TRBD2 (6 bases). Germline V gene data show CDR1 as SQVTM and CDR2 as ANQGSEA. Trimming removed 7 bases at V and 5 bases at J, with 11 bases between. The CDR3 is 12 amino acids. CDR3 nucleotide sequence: TGCAGCGCCCGGGAGCCGACCGGGGAGCTGTTTTTT. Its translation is CSAREPTGELFF.

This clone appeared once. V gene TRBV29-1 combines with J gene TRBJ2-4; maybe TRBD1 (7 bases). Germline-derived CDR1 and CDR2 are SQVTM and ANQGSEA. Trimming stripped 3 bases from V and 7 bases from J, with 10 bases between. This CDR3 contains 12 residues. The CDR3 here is CSVEEGANIQYF. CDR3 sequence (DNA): TGCAGCGTTGAGGAGGGGGCCAACATTCAGTACTTC.

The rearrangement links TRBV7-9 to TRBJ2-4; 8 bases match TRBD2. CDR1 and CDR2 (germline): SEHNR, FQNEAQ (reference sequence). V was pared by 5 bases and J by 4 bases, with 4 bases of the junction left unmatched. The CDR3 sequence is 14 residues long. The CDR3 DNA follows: TGTGCCAGCAGCGCCGGGGGGGGGAAAAACATTCAGTACTTC. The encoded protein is CASSAGGGKNIQYF.

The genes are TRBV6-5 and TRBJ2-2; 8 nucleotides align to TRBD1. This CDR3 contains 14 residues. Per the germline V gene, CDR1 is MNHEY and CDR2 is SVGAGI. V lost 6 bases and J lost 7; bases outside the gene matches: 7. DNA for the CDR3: TGTGCCAGCAGCCTCCGGACAGGGTACGGGGAGCTGTTTTTT. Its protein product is CASSLRTGYGELFF.

This chain's CDR3 is CATGTGRAPIQETQYF. For the CDR3, the DNA is TGTGCCACCGGGACAGGCCGAGCACCCATCCAAGAGACCCAGTACTTC. This chain uses TRBV27 with TRBJ2-5, with TRBD1 identical over 8 bases. Germline loops: CDR1 MNHEY, CDR2 SMNVEV (reference sequence). The ends lost 10 bases at V and 1 base at J; junction bases unmatched: 14. This CDR3 is 16 amino acids long.

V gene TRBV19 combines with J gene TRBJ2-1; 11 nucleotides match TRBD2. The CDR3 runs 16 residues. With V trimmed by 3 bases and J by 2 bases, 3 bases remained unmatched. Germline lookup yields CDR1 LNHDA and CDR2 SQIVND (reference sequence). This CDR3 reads CASSIRTSGPYNEQFF. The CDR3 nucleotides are TGTGCCAGTAGTATCAGGACTAGCGGGCCCTACAATGAGCAGTTCTTC.

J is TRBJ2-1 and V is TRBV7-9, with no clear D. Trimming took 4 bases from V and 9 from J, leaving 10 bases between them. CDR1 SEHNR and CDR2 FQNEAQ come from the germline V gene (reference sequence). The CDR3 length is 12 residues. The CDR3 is CASSSLHPEQFF. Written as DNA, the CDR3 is TGTGCCAGCAGCTCACTACACCCTGAGCAGTTCTTC.

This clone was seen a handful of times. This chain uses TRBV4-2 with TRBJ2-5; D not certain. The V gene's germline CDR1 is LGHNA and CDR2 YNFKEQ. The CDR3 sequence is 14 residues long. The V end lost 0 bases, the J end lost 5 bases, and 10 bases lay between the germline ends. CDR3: CASSQDKQTETQYF. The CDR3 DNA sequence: TGTGCCAGCAGCCAAGATAAACAGACGGAGACCCAGTACTTC.

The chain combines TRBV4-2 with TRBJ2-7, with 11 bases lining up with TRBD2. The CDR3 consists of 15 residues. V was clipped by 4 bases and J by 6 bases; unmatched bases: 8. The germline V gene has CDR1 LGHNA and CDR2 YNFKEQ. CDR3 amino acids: CASSPTSGVPGEQYF. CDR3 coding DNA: TGTGCCAGCAGCCCGACTAGCGGGGTGCCAGGCGAGCAGTACTTC.

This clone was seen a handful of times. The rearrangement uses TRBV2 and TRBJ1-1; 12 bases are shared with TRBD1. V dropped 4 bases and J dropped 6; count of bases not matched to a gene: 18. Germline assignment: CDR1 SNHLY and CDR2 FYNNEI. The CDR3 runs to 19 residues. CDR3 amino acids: CASSGYQKGQGATGAEAFF. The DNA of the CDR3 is TGTGCCAGCAGTGGGTATCAAAAGGGACAGGGGGCAACTGGGGCTGAAGCTTTCTTT.

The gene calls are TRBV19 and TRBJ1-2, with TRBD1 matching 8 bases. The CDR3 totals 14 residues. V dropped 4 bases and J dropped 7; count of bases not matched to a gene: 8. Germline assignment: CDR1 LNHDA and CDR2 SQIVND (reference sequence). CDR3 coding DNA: TGTGCCAGTAGTACGGTGACAGGGGTGGTTGGCTACACCTTC. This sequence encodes CASSTVTGVVGYTF.

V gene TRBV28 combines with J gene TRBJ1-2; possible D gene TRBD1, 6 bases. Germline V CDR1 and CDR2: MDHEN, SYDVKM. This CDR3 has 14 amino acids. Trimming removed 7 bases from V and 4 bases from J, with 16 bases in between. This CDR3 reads CASIRGARGYGYTF. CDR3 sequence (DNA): TGTGCCAGCATACGGGGGGCGCGAGGCTATGGCTACACCTTC.

CDR3 protein: CASSSNWGGSGAFF. CDR3 DNA sequence: TGTGCCAGCAGTTCGAATTGGGGGGGCTCGGGAGCTTTCTTT. The V call is TRBV27, the J call TRBJ1-1, with D possibly TRBD1 on 6 matching bases. V dropped 4 bases and J dropped 10 bases, with 19 bases sitting between them. This CDR3 contains 14 residues. Per the germline V gene, CDR1 is MNHEY and CDR2 is SMNVEV (reference sequence).

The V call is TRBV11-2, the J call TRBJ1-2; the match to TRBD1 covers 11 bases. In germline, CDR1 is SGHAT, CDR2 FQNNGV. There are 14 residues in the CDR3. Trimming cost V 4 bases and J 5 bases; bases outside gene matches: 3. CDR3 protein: CASSSGTGGYGYTF. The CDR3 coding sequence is TGTGCCAGCAGCTCCGGGACAGGGGGATATGGCTACACCTTC.